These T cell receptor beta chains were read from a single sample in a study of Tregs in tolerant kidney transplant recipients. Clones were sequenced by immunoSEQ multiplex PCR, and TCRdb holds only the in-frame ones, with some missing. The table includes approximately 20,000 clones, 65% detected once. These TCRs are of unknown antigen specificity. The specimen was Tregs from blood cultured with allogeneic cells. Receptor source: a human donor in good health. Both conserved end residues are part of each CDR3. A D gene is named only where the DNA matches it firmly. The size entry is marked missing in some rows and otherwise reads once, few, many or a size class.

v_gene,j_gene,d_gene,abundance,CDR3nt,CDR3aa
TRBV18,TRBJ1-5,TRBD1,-,TGTGCCAGCTCACGGACAGGGGTAAGCAATCAGCCCCAGCATTTT,CASSRTGVSNQPQHF
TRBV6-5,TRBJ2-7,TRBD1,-,TGTGCCAGCACCGAACAGGGGGCCGGCTCCTACGAGCAGTACTTC,CASTEQGAGSYEQYF
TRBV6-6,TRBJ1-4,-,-,TGTGCCAGCAGTACCCAGGGGTCGACTAATGAAAAACTGTTTTTT,CASSTQGSTNEKLFF
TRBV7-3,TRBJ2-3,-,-,TGTGCCAGCAGCTTAGGACCTAGAGGTAGCACAGATACGCAGTATTTT,CASSLGPRGSTDTQYF
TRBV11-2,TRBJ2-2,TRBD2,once,TGTGCCAGCAGCACCGGGACTAGCGGGAGACCCATCGGGGAGCTGTTTTTT,CASSTGTSGRPIGELFF
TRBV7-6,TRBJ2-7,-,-,TGTGCCAGCAGCTTAGGCTTCACAGCTTACGAGCAGTACTTC,CASSLGFTAYEQYF
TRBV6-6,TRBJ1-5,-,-,TGTGCCAGCAGTCAACAGGGATCTAGCAATCAGCCCCAGCATTTT,CASSQQGSSNQPQHF
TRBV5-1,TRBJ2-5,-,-,TGCGCCAGCAGCTACCGGGGGATAGGCGGTAGCCAAGAGACCCAGTACTTC,CASSYRGIGGSQETQYF
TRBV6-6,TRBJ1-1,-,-,TGTGCCAGCAGTCTTCGGCGGACCACTGAAGCTTTCTTT,CASSLRRTTEAFF
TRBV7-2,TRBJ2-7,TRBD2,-,TGTGCCAGCAGCTTCCTCGGGGGGGGAGCCTACGAGCAGTACTTC,CASSFLGGGAYEQYF
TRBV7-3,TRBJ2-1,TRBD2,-,TGTGCCAGCAGCATCGTCGGCGGGGGATACAATGAGCAGTTCTTC,CASSIVGGGYNEQFF
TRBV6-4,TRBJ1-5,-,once,TGTGCCAGCAGTGGTGGGAGGTTCAGCAATCAGCCCCAGCATTTT,CASSGGRFSNQPQHF
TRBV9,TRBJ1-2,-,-,TGTGCCAGCAGCGTAGAATATCAGGGGAACTATGGCTACACCTTC,CASSVEYQGNYGYTF
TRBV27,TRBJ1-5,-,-,TGTGCCAGCAGTTTCTCAGGGGTCAGGCAGCCCCAGCATTTT,CASSFSGVRQPQHF
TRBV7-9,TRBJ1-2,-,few,TGTGCCAGCAGCTTAGCTCCCGGGACGGTCTATGGCTACACCTTC,CASSLAPGTVYGYTF
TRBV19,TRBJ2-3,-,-,TGTGCCAGTAGTATAATCGGGACGGTGAAGGGCCCAGATACGCAGTATTTT,CASSIIGTVKGPDTQYF
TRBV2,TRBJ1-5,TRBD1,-,TGTGCCAGCAGTGGGACAGGGGGAGTTCAGCCCCAGCATTTT,CASSGTGGVQPQHF
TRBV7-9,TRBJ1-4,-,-,TGTGCCAGCAGCTTAGCGGACCGGCGGACTAATGAAAAACTGTTTTTT,CASSLADRRTNEKLFF
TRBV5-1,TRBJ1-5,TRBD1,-,TGCGCCAGCAGCCCGGAGGGGGCTCGCAATCAGCCCCAGCATTTT,CASSPEGARNQPQHF
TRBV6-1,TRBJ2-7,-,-,TGTGCCAGCAGTGTCTATTATCAGGGCAGCTCCTACGAGCAGTACTTC,CASSVYYQGSSYEQYF
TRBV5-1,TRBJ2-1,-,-,TGCGCCAGCAGCTTGGTAGGGTTTAGAACAGGGCCGTACAATGAGCAGTTCTTC,CASSLVGFRTGPYNEQFF
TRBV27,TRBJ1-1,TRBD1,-,TGTGCCAGCAGTGGGACAGGGGCATTCCGTCCGGTCACTGAAGCTTTCTTT,CASSGTGAFRPVTEAFF
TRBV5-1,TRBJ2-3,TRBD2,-,TGCGCCAGCAGCTTCGTAGCGGGAGGTGGAGGGGCGCAGTATTTT,CASSFVAGGGGAQYF
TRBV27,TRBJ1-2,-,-,TGTGCCAGCAGTTTAAATCCAGGGGCCCCCTATGGCTACACCTTC,CASSLNPGAPYGYTF
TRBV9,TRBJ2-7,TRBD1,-,TGTGCCAGGACGGGACAGGGAGCTCTACGGCAGTACTTC,CARTGQGALRQYF
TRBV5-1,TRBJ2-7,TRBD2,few,TGCGCCAGCAGCTGGACTAGCGGGGCCTACGAGCAGTACTTC,CASSWTSGAYEQYF
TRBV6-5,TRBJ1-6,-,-,TGTGCCAGCAGTTTACTCGGCTATAATTCACCCCTCCACTTT,CASSLLGYNSPLHF
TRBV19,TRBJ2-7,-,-,TGTGCCAGTAGTTCAATAACAGGGTACGAGCAGTACTTC,CASSSITGYEQYF
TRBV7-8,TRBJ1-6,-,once,TGTGCCAGCAGCTTAAGGATAGATTCACCCCTCCACTTT,CASSLRIDSPLHF
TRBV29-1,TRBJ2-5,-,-,TGCAGCGTTGGGAGGGGGGGCGGGGAGACCCAGTACTTC,CSVGRGGGETQYF
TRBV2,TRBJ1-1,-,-,TGTGCCCTCAATCGGGGTAGGAGAGCAGAAGCTTTCTTT,CALNRGRRAEAFF
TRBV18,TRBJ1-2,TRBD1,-,TGTGCCAGCTCCCCGAGGACAGGGGGGATAGATGGCTACACCTTC,CASSPRTGGIDGYTF
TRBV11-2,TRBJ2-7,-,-,TGTGCCAGCAGAGGGGGGGAGGGCTACGAGCAGTACTTC,CASRGGEGYEQYF
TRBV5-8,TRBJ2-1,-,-,TGTGCCAGCAGCCGCCTGATTTACAATGAGCAGTTCTTC,CASSRLIYNEQFF
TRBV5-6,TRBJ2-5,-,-,TGTGCCAGCAGCTTGGACCCCAGGGGACTCCAAGAGACCCAGTACTTC,CASSLDPRGLQETQYF
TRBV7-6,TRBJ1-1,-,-,TGTGCCAGCAGTCCTAGGGGGAACACTGAAGCTTTCTTT,CASSPRGNTEAFF
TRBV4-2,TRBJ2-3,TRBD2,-,TGTGCCAGCAGCCTTGGACTAGCGGGGATCACAGATACGCAGTATTTT,CASSLGLAGITDTQYF
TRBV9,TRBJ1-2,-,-,TGTGCCAGCAGCGCTCCTAGACTATTCTATGGCTATAGCGTCACCTTC,CASSAPRLFYGYSVTF
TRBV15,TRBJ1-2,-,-,TGTGCCACCCGGGACGGCACATATGGCTACACCTTC,CATRDGTYGYTF
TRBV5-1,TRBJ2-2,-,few,TGCGCCAGCAGCCCCAGGGGACGGGCGAACACCGGGGAGCTGTTTTTT,CASSPRGRANTGELFF
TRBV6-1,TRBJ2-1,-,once,TGTGCCAGCAGCGGCTCCGGGGCCGCCTACAATGAGCAGTTCTTC,CASSGSGAAYNEQFF
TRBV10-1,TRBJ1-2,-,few,TGCGCCAGCAGTGGTGGACGGGACGTCGTTCCAGCTAACTATGGCTACACCTTC,CASSGGRDVVPANYGYTF
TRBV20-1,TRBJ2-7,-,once,TGCAGTGCTGGTTCCTACGAGCAGTACTTC,CSAGSYEQYF
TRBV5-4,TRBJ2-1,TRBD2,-,TGTGCCAGCAGCTTCCCTGGCGGGGGGGAGAGTGAGCAGTTCTTC,CASSFPGGGESEQFF